This T cell receptor (beta chain) originates from a study of cytomegalovirus exposure and HLA in healthy donors. Study-wide results and caveats: A missense variant in DCLRE1C was later tied to TCR beta V- and J-gene trimming. Most CMV-associated TCR beta chains appeared HLA-restricted in a later analysis. A later analysis reported that several of the most significant clusters appeared to be linked to common viral pathogens, among them Epstein-Barr virus.

Unrecorded immune exposures were likely, despite nominal health at sampling. Points on this clone: Its target is not known.

The PCR contained 60 Vbeta and 13 Jbeta primers. Only in-frame clones appear in the TCRdb table, and some are missing; sequencing was by immunoSEQ multiplex PCR. The sample lists more than 150,000 clones; 81% were seen once. Per germline, CDR1 MNHEY and CDR2 SMNVEV (reference sequence). Trimming stripped 6 bases from V and 0 bases from J, with 12 bases between. The CDR3 totals 14 residues. The sequenced sample consisted of PBMCs. This TCR was recovered from a man in his fifties in good health and CMV-seronegative. The genes are TRBV27 and TRBJ2-7, with TRBD1 as a possible D gene (5 bases). The DNA of the CDR3 is TGTGCCAGCAGGTTCAGGGCGAGCTCCTACGAGCAGTACTTC. Its translation: CASRFRASSYEQYF.